These T cell receptor beta chains were read from a single sample in a study of preoperative IRX-2 immunotherapy in early breast cancer. Some clones are missing from TCRdb's copy, which holds only in-frame ones; the method was immunoSEQ multiplex PCR. This sample yields about 98,000 clones, of which roughly 88% are seen a single time; about 1.9% belongs to the top ten. The material sequenced was tumor tissue, taken after IRX-2 immunotherapy. The receptors shown here come from a human donor with breast cancer. CDR3s include the opening cysteine and the closing phenylalanine or tryptophan. A D gene is named only where the DNA matches it firmly. Clone size is stated in some rows and not others, as once, few, many or a class when expanded.

J gene: TRBJ1-2
D gene: -
clone size: -
V gene: TRBV7-7
CDR3 DNA: TGTGCCAGCAGCGTCGAAAGACAGGTAGCTAACTATGGCTACACCTTC
CDR3 protein: CASSVERQVANYGYTF

J gene: TRBJ2-5
D gene: TRBD1
clone size: -
V gene: TRBV7-1
CDR3 DNA: TGTGCCAGCAGCGCCGGGACAGGGGGAGAGACCCAGTACTTC
CDR3 protein: CASSAGTGGETQYF

J gene: TRBJ1-5
D gene: -
clone size: -
V gene: TRBV19
CDR3 DNA: TGTGCCAGTAGTATACGGACGGTAAACAATCAGCCCCAGCATTTT
CDR3 protein: CASSIRTVNNQPQHF

J gene: TRBJ2-1
D gene: -
clone size: -
V gene: TRBV7-5
CDR3 DNA: TGTGCCAGCAGCCTACAGCCGGCTAGCGGGACCAATGAGCAGTTCTTC
CDR3 protein: CASSLQPASGTNEQFF

J gene: TRBJ1-1
D gene: -
clone size: -
V gene: TRBV23-1
CDR3 DNA: TGCGCCAGCAGCCAAGAAGGGAACACTGAAGCTTTCTTT
CDR3 protein: CASSQEGNTEAFF

J gene: TRBJ1-4
D gene: TRBD1
clone size: -
V gene: TRBV15
CDR3 DNA: TGTGCCACCAGCAGAGTTAGGGGGCAGGGTGAAAAACTGTTTTTT
CDR3 protein: CATSRVRGQGEKLFF

J gene: TRBJ2-1
D gene: TRBD2
clone size: once
V gene: TRBV30
CDR3 DNA: TGTGCCTGCCAGCGGGAGGGCCCGATAGTCTACAATGAGCAGTTCTTC
CDR3 protein: CACQREGPIVYNEQFF

J gene: TRBJ2-5
D gene: TRBD2
clone size: -
V gene: TRBV6-8
CDR3 DNA: TGTGCCAGCAGTTACTCGACTCCCCTAGCGGGGGAGACCCAGTACTTC
CDR3 protein: CASSYSTPLAGETQYF

J gene: TRBJ2-5
D gene: -
clone size: -
V gene: TRBV6-8
CDR3 DNA: TGTGCCAGCAGTTACTCGGGGGACCAAGAGACCCAGTACTTC
CDR3 protein: CASSYSGDQETQYF

J gene: TRBJ2-2
D gene: -
clone size: -
V gene: TRBV28
CDR3 DNA: TGTGCCAGCAGTTTATCCTCGAACACCGGGGAGCTGTTTTTT
CDR3 protein: CASSLSSNTGELFF

J gene: TRBJ1-4
D gene: -
clone size: -
V gene: TRBV7-6
CDR3 DNA: TGTGCCAGCAGCTTAAGCGGCTATGCAACTAATGAAAAACTGTTTTTT
CDR3 protein: CASSLSGYATNEKLFF

J gene: TRBJ1-1
D gene: -
clone size: -
V gene: TRBV6-8
CDR3 DNA: TGTGCCAGCAGCCGAGGGATTCCAGCCGGTGAAGCTTTCTTT
CDR3 protein: CASSRGIPAGEAFF

J gene: TRBJ2-7
D gene: TRBD2
clone size: -
V gene: TRBV19
CDR3 DNA: TGTGCCAGTAGTATAGATAACAAGGGGACTAGGGAGCAGTACTTC
CDR3 protein: CASSIDNKGTREQYF

J gene: TRBJ2-1
D gene: -
clone size: -
V gene: TRBV28
CDR3 DNA: TGTGCCAGCAGTTCCCCCCCCGATGAGCAGTTCTTC
CDR3 protein: CASSSPPDEQFF

J gene: TRBJ2-3
D gene: -
clone size: -
V gene: TRBV18
CDR3 DNA: TGTGCCAGCTCCCCCGACTTGGCTACAGATACGCAGTATTTT
CDR3 protein: CASSPDLATDTQYF

J gene: TRBJ1-1
D gene: -
clone size: -
V gene: TRBV19
CDR3 DNA: TGTGCCAGTAGTATAGATCGTGCAGCGAACACTGAAGCTTTCTTT
CDR3 protein: CASSIDRAANTEAFF

J gene: TRBJ2-1
D gene: -
clone size: -
V gene: TRBV6-8
CDR3 DNA: TGTGCCACCAAGCCACAGATTTCCTACAATGAGCAGTTCTTC
CDR3 protein: CATKPQISYNEQFF

J gene: TRBJ1-2
D gene: TRBD1
clone size: -
V gene: TRBV29-1
CDR3 DNA: TGCAGCGTTGAAAGGACAGGGAGAGACAAGCACTTC
CDR3 protein: CSVERTGRDKHF

J gene: TRBJ2-1
D gene: -
clone size: -
V gene: TRBV18
CDR3 DNA: TGTGCCAGCTCACCTTTTCAGGGGTTCGGTAATGAGCAGTTCTTC
CDR3 protein: CASSPFQGFGNEQFF

J gene: TRBJ2-2
D gene: TRBD1
clone size: -
V gene: TRBV5-1
CDR3 DNA: TGCGCCAGCAGCAATCCGGGACAGGGAGTTAGCCGGGAGCTGTTTTTT
CDR3 protein: CASSNPGQGVSRELFF

J gene: TRBJ1-4
D gene: TRBD1
clone size: many
V gene: TRBV11-3
CDR3 DNA: TGTGCCAGCAGTGCGACCCTGAGGGGGCGAGAAGAAAAACTGTTTTTT
CDR3 protein: CASSATLRGREEKLFF

J gene: TRBJ2-3
D gene: -
clone size: few
V gene: TRBV23-1
CDR3 DNA: TGCGCCAGCAGTCAATCGATCACAGATACGCAGTATTTT
CDR3 protein: CASSQSITDTQYF

J gene: TRBJ1-5
D gene: -
clone size: -
V gene: TRBV7-1
CDR3 DNA: TGTGCTAGCAGCTTAGGGCCGTTTCAGCCCCAGCATTTT
CDR3 protein: CASSLGPFQPQHF

J gene: TRBJ2-7
D gene: -
clone size: -
V gene: TRBV6-8
CDR3 DNA: TGTGCCAGCATGACCGAAGGTTACGAGCAGTACTTC
CDR3 protein: CASMTEGYEQYF

J gene: TRBJ1-2
D gene: -
clone size: -
V gene: TRBV4-1
CDR3 DNA: TGCGCCAGCAGCCAAGAAATCCGAGGGGCTAACTATGGCTACACCTTC
CDR3 protein: CASSQEIRGANYGYTF

J gene: TRBJ1-2
D gene: TRBD1
clone size: -
V gene: TRBV28
CDR3 DNA: TGTGCCAGCAGTTTTGGCGGGGGACAGGGGGCAATTAACTATGGCTACACCTTC
CDR3 protein: CASSFGGGQGAINYGYTF

J gene: TRBJ1-2
D gene: TRBD1
clone size: -
V gene: TRBV19
CDR3 DNA: TGTGCCAGTACCTTAGAAGGGGGCTCTACGTTCTATGGCTACACCTTC
CDR3 protein: CASTLEGGSTFYGYTF

J gene: TRBJ2-3
D gene: -
clone size: -
V gene: TRBV10-2
CDR3 DNA: TGCGCCAGCAGTGAGTCGGGTCTCCGGGGGACGCAGTATTTT
CDR3 protein: CASSESGLRGTQYF

J gene: TRBJ1-2
D gene: TRBD1
clone size: -
V gene: TRBV19
CDR3 DNA: TGTGCCAGTAGTGAGTCGGGACAGGGGATATATGGCTACACCTTC
CDR3 protein: CASSESGQGIYGYTF

J gene: TRBJ2-1
D gene: -
clone size: -
V gene: TRBV12-1
CDR3 DNA: TGTGCCAGCAGCTTTTCGGGACTAGCTATCAATGAGCAGTTCTTC
CDR3 protein: CASSFSGLAINEQFF

J gene: TRBJ1-5
D gene: -
clone size: -
V gene: TRBV6-8
CDR3 DNA: TGTGCCAGCAGCAGGTATCCCCCCGGCAGGGGAAGCAATCAGCCCCAGCATTTT
CDR3 protein: CASSRYPPGRGSNQPQHF

J gene: TRBJ1-4
D gene: TRBD1
clone size: -
V gene: TRBV28
CDR3 DNA: TGTGCCAGCAGTCAACAGGGGACTAATGAAAAACTGTTTTTT
CDR3 protein: CASSQQGTNEKLFF

J gene: TRBJ1-2
D gene: -
clone size: -
V gene: TRBV9
CDR3 DNA: TGTGCCAGCCTGACAGGAAGAAATAACTATGGCTACACCTTC
CDR3 protein: CASLTGRNNYGYTF

J gene: TRBJ1-3
D gene: -
clone size: -
V gene: TRBV7-7
CDR3 DNA: TGTGCCAGCAGCTCATCGGGAACTTTGAAAGGAAACACCATATATTTT
CDR3 protein: CASSSSGTLKGNTIYF

J gene: TRBJ2-2
D gene: -
clone size: -
V gene: TRBV7-6
CDR3 DNA: TGTGCCAGCAGCTTGGTCTCGGGAAGCACCGGGGAGCTGTTTTTT
CDR3 protein: CASSLVSGSTGELFF

J gene: TRBJ2-1
D gene: -
clone size: once
V gene: TRBV2
CDR3 DNA: TGTGCCAGCAGCCCGCCGGTAGACAATGAGCAGTTCTTC
CDR3 protein: CASSPPVDNEQFF

J gene: TRBJ1-1
D gene: -
clone size: -
V gene: TRBV6-8
CDR3 DNA: TGTGCCAGCAGTTACAGGGGGGAAGTGACTGAAGCTTTCTTT
CDR3 protein: CASSYRGEVTEAFF

J gene: TRBJ2-3
D gene: TRBD1
clone size: -
V gene: TRBV5-1
CDR3 DNA: TGCGCCAGCAGCTTACAGGGGGCGCCGGTAGATACGCAGTATTTT
CDR3 protein: CASSLQGAPVDTQYF

J gene: TRBJ1-1
D gene: -
clone size: once
V gene: TRBV28
CDR3 DNA: TGTGCCAGCAGTCTACAGGTACCGGTTGCAGCTTTCTTT
CDR3 protein: CASSLQVPVAAFF

J gene: TRBJ1-1
D gene: -
clone size: -
V gene: TRBV19
CDR3 DNA: TGTGCCAGTAGATCCCAGGAGAACACTGAAGCTTTCTTT
CDR3 protein: CASRSQENTEAFF

J gene: TRBJ1-5
D gene: -
clone size: -
V gene: TRBV7-7
CDR3 DNA: TGTGCCAGCAGCTTCACCGATAGCAATCAGCCCCAGCATTTT
CDR3 protein: CASSFTDSNQPQHF

J gene: TRBJ1-2
D gene: -
clone size: -
V gene: TRBV28
CDR3 DNA: TGTGCCAGCAGTTTATCGAGGAACAGCTATGGCTACACCTTC
CDR3 protein: CASSLSRNSYGYTF

J gene: TRBJ2-7
D gene: -
clone size: once
V gene: TRBV18
CDR3 DNA: TGTGCCAGCTCACCACCGCCCTACGAGCAGTACTTC
CDR3 protein: CASSPPPYEQYF

J gene: TRBJ2-1
D gene: -
clone size: -
V gene: TRBV29-1
CDR3 DNA: TGCAGCGTTGAAGATCTTACCTTCTCCTACAATGAGCAGTTCTTC
CDR3 protein: CSVEDLTFSYNEQFF

J gene: TRBJ2-3
D gene: -
clone size: -
V gene: TRBV6-8
CDR3 DNA: TGTGCCAGCAGTTACGAGCGGTACGGATTAGATACGCAGTATTTT
CDR3 protein: CASSYERYGLDTQYF

J gene: TRBJ2-7
D gene: TRBD2
clone size: -
V gene: TRBV6-8
CDR3 DNA: TGTGCCATCAGTCGGACTAGCGGGAGGAAGTTGGGCTACGAGCAGTACTTC
CDR3 protein: CAISRTSGRKLGYEQYF

J gene: TRBJ2-6
D gene: -
clone size: -
V gene: TRBV5-1
CDR3 DNA: TGCGCCAGCAGCCTCGGGACACAATTCTCTGGGGCCAACGTCCTGACTTTC
CDR3 protein: CASSLGTQFSGANVLTF

J gene: TRBJ2-7
D gene: -
clone size: -
V gene: TRBV11-3
CDR3 DNA: TGTGCCAGCATCCAGAACAGGGCCGACACTGGGCAGTACTTC
CDR3 protein: CASIQNRADTGQYF

J gene: TRBJ2-1
D gene: -
clone size: few
V gene: TRBV6-8
CDR3 DNA: TGTGCCAGCAGTTACTCCGACAGGTACAATGAGCAGTTCTTC
CDR3 protein: CASSYSDRYNEQFF

J gene: TRBJ1-1
D gene: TRBD1
clone size: -
V gene: TRBV29-1
CDR3 DNA: TGCAGCGTTGCGGGACAGGGGGTTAGTGAAGCTTTCTTT
CDR3 protein: CSVAGQGVSEAFF

J gene: TRBJ2-3
D gene: -
clone size: -
V gene: TRBV6-8
CDR3 DNA: TGTGCCAGCAGTAACCACCCAGATACGCAGTATTTT
CDR3 protein: CASSNHPDTQYF

J gene: TRBJ2-7
D gene: TRBD1
clone size: -
V gene: TRBV15
CDR3 DNA: TGTGCCACCAGCAATGAAGGGGGCGAAAACTCCTACGAGCAGTACTTC
CDR3 protein: CATSNEGGENSYEQYF

J gene: TRBJ1-1
D gene: TRBD1
clone size: -
V gene: TRBV18
CDR3 DNA: TGTGCCAGCTCACCTTTGGGGACAGGTTACACTGAAGCTTTCTTT
CDR3 protein: CASSPLGTGYTEAFF

J gene: TRBJ2-6
D gene: TRBD1
clone size: -
V gene: TRBV5-1
CDR3 DNA: TGCGCCAGCAGCTTGATGACAGGGGTAGGGGCCAACGTCCTGACTTTC
CDR3 protein: CASSLMTGVGANVLTF

J gene: TRBJ1-4
D gene: -
clone size: -
V gene: TRBV19
CDR3 DNA: TGTGCCAGCGAATCGAAGGGGGAAAAACTGTTTTTT
CDR3 protein: CASESKGEKLFF

J gene: TRBJ2-3
D gene: -
clone size: -
V gene: TRBV28
CDR3 DNA: TGTGCCAGCAGCCCAAGGGGAGTAGCGGCCAGCACAGATACGCAGTATTTT
CDR3 protein: CASSPRGVAASTDTQYF

J gene: TRBJ1-1
D gene: -
clone size: -
V gene: TRBV23-1
CDR3 DNA: TGCGCCAGCAGCTTGGATGGGACCACTGAAGCTTTCTTT
CDR3 protein: CASSLDGTTEAFF